This T cell receptor (beta chain) was documented in a study of Ad26.COV2.S vaccination and SARS-CoV-2 variants. Study-level results: With respect to non-spike TCR breadth, vaccine and placebo recipients were similar.

Profiling relied on immunoSEQ multiplex PCR, and the TCRdb table lists in-frame clones only, not all of them. The data contain about 400,000 clones, 88% of them singletons. Documented treatment: about 20 received Ad26.COV2.S at low or high dose, single or two shots; roughly 5 received placebo; per-sample allocation not given. Sampling occurred on day 63 after the first vaccine or placebo injection. Boston supplied an adult donor aged 18-55 years. Germline V gene lookup returns CDR1 SGHTA and CDR2 FQGNSA. V gave up 5 bases and J gave up 1 base; unmatched junction bases: 8. The CDR3 contains 15 residues. Note on this clone: The antigen remains undetermined.

The V gene is TRBV7-2, the J gene TRBJ2-7; 7 positions agree with TRBD1. The sequence was collected from a person between 18 and 60 years old who received the Ad26.COV2.S COVID-19 vaccine or a placebo. The sequencing used peripheral blood, collected in a trial of Ad26.COV2.S vaccine versus placebo. The CDR3 reads CASSPDRAKSYEQYF. The CDR3 DNA reads as TGTGCCAGCAGCCCTGACAGGGCTAAATCCTACGAGCAGTACTTC.